This T cell receptor beta chain emerged from a study of T cell repertoires in cytomegalovirus infection. On the study more broadly: Matching HLA type and CMV infection were both indicated by public TCR beta signatures.

TCRdb reanalysed the reads using MiXCR and keeps one entry per CDR3 protein. Here the sample spans more than 150,000 distinct CDR3 sequences, approximately 19% being singletons. This CDR3 has 18 residues. Trimming removed 0 bases at V and 4 bases at J, with 21 bases between. Germline CDR1 MNHEY, CDR2 SVGEGT. Findings and limits, study-wide: The ex vivo response showed dominance by HLA-C-restricted CMV-specific TCR beta clonotypes. Of the TCR beta families, the public ones yielded a cumulative frequency that identified carriers of CMV plus the relevant HLA.

This clonotype was observed many times. Antigen specificity is unknown. V is TRBV6-2 or TRBV6-3 and J is TRBJ2-5; possible D gene TRBD2, 5 bases. Sequenced input: PBMCs. The clonotype was recovered from a human donor in good health (CMV status not recorded). Some clones in this sample may be carry-over from other donors' samples. This chain's CDR3 is CASSYSDLPGLFGETQYF. The CDR3 nucleotides are TGTGCCAGCAGTTACTCAGATCTTCCAGGACTGTTCGGAGAGACCCAGTACTTC.